This T cell receptor (beta chain) originates from a study of cytomegalovirus exposure and HLA in healthy donors. 60 Vbeta and 13 Jbeta primers were used in PCR. Using immunoSEQ multiplex PCR, the repertoire was profiled, and TCRdb retains in-frame clones only, with some absent. The table shows fewer than 200,000 clones, with about 9% occurring only once. The V segment lost 6 bases and the J segment 2 bases; nucleotides outside the gene matches: 5. This CDR3 has 14 residues. The germline CDR1 and CDR2 sequences are MNHNS and SASEGT. The chain combines TRBV6-1 with TRBJ2-3; 7 bases match TRBD2. This clonotype originated in a woman in her twenties or thirties in good health and CMV-seropositive. Sequenced material: PBMCs. The CDR3 DNA sequence: TGTGCCAGCAGCCCTAGCGGCTACACAGATACGCAGTATTTT. Its protein product is CASSPSGYTDTQYF.